These T cell receptor beta chains were read from a single sample in a study of OX40 agonist ivuxolimab in advanced cancers. Clones were read by immunoSEQ multiplex PCR, and TCRdb kept only the in-frame ones, dropping some. The table records tens of thousands of clones, around 84% of them present only once. The input for sequencing was CD4+ or CD8+ T cells sorted from blood, taken in a trial of the OX40 agonist ivuxolimab. These receptors came from an adult with an advanced solid tumor such as melanoma, head and neck, liver or kidney cancer. Each CDR3 is given with its conserved first and last residue. A D gene is named only where the DNA matches it firmly. Clone size is given for some rows only: seen once, a few or many times, or a class if the clone is expanded.

d_call: .
j_call: TRBJ1-1
v_call: TRBV9
clone_size: .
cdr3_nt: TGTGCCAGCAGCGTAGTTGTCAGGGGTTCGGTGGACACTGAAGCTTTCTTT
cdr3_aa: CASSVVVRGSVDTEAFF

d_call: .
j_call: TRBJ2-1
v_call: TRBV27
clone_size: .
cdr3_nt: TGTGCCAGCAGTCGGAGGGTGGGTGAGCAGTTCTTC
cdr3_aa: CASSRRVGEQFF

d_call: .
j_call: TRBJ1-1
v_call: TRBV19
clone_size: .
cdr3_nt: TGTGCCAGCACCCCGGCAGACAGGAGCGGTGTTTATAGTGAAGCTTTCTTT
cdr3_aa: CASTPADRSGVYSEAFF

d_call: TRBD2
j_call: TRBJ2-2
v_call: TRBV4-2
clone_size: .
cdr3_nt: TGTGCCAGCAGCCGCGGGACTAGCGGGAGGGGAACCGGGGAGCTGTTTTTT
cdr3_aa: CASSRGTSGRGTGELFF

d_call: .
j_call: TRBJ1-6
v_call: TRBV10-3
clone_size: few
cdr3_nt: TGTGCCATCAGGGCTACAGGAGGCACCCTCCACTTT
cdr3_aa: CAIRATGGTLHF

d_call: TRBD1
j_call: TRBJ2-1
v_call: TRBV4-2
clone_size: .
cdr3_nt: TGTGCCAGCAGCCAAGCGGGACAGGTGCTCTACAATGAGCAGTTCTTC
cdr3_aa: CASSQAGQVLYNEQFF

d_call: TRBD1
j_call: TRBJ1-2
v_call: TRBV20-1
clone_size: once
cdr3_nt: TGCAGTGCCGGACAGGGTAGTGGCTACACCTTC
cdr3_aa: CSAGQGSGYTF

d_call: TRBD1
j_call: TRBJ2-7
v_call: TRBV19
clone_size: .
cdr3_nt: TGTGCCAGTAGGGACAGGGCCACTACGTGGGAGCAGTACTTC
cdr3_aa: CASRDRATTWEQYF

d_call: .
j_call: TRBJ2-7
v_call: TRBV4-1
clone_size: .
cdr3_nt: TGCGCCAGCAGCCAAGACGGGCTGGTGGTGATTGAGGAGCAGTACTTC
cdr3_aa: CASSQDGLVVIEEQYF

d_call: .
j_call: TRBJ1-4
v_call: TRBV5-1
clone_size: few
cdr3_nt: TGCGCCAGCAGCTTTGGCCAGCCAACTAATGAAAAACTGTTTTTT
cdr3_aa: CASSFGQPTNEKLFF

d_call: .
j_call: TRBJ1-1
v_call: TRBV21-1
clone_size: .
cdr3_nt: TGTGCCAGCAGCAAGGGACCCGGGGTGGCGAAGAACACTGAAGCTTTCTTT
cdr3_aa: CASSKGPGVAKNTEAFF

d_call: TRBD1
j_call: TRBJ1-1
v_call: TRBV7-3
clone_size: .
cdr3_nt: TGTGCCAGCAGCCTGGACAGGGAGGGGACTGAAGCTTTCTTT
cdr3_aa: CASSLDREGTEAFF

d_call: TRBD1
j_call: TRBJ1-6
v_call: TRBV5-1
clone_size: .
cdr3_nt: TGCGCCAGCAGCCGGACAGGTGCTACTACCTATTCACCCCTCCACTTT
cdr3_aa: CASSRTGATTYSPLHF

d_call: .
j_call: TRBJ2-1
v_call: TRBV6-6
clone_size: once
cdr3_nt: TGTGCCAGCACCCCCCGGCTAGAGTACAATGAGCAGTTCTTC
cdr3_aa: CASTPRLEYNEQFF

d_call: TRBD1
j_call: TRBJ2-7
v_call: TRBV12-5
clone_size: once
cdr3_nt: TGTGCTAGTGGTTTGGAGTCAGGGACAGGGTTCTTAACCTACGAGCAGTACTTC
cdr3_aa: CASGLESGTGFLTYEQYF

d_call: .
j_call: TRBJ2-4
v_call: TRBV30
clone_size: .
cdr3_nt: TGTGCCTGCAGGGAGATTGGGAGAAACATTCAGTACTTC
cdr3_aa: CACREIGRNIQYF

d_call: .
j_call: TRBJ1-3
v_call: TRBV13
clone_size: .
cdr3_nt: TGTGCCAGCAGCCCGGAGGGGAAGAGAAGAAACACCATATATTTT
cdr3_aa: CASSPEGKRRNTIYF

d_call: .
j_call: TRBJ2-5
v_call: TRBV18
clone_size: .
cdr3_nt: TGTGCCAGCTCACGACGCCAAGAGACCCAGTACTTC
cdr3_aa: CASSRRQETQYF

d_call: .
j_call: TRBJ1-2
v_call: TRBV19
clone_size: .
cdr3_nt: TGTGCCAGTAGTCAATGGGGGGAGGTCAGAGGCTACACCTTC
cdr3_aa: CASSQWGEVRGYTF

d_call: TRBD2
j_call: TRBJ2-3
v_call: TRBV7-9
clone_size: .
cdr3_nt: TGTGCCAGCAGCAAACTCCCGACTAGCGGGAAGGGAGATACGCAGTATTTT
cdr3_aa: CASSKLPTSGKGDTQYF

d_call: TRBD1
j_call: TRBJ2-1
v_call: TRBV11-3
clone_size: .
cdr3_nt: TGTGCCAGCAGCTGGGGAAGGGGACAGGGGAGCTACAATGAGCAGTTCTTC
cdr3_aa: CASSWGRGQGSYNEQFF

d_call: .
j_call: TRBJ2-3
v_call: TRBV4-1
clone_size: .
cdr3_nt: TGCGCCAGCAGCCCGCGGACTGAGCTTAGCACAGATACGCAGTATTTT
cdr3_aa: CASSPRTELSTDTQYF

d_call: .
j_call: TRBJ1-1
v_call: TRBV30
clone_size: few
cdr3_nt: TGTGCCTGGACGTTACAGGGGAACACTGAAGCTTTCTTT
cdr3_aa: CAWTLQGNTEAFF

d_call: .
j_call: TRBJ2-7
v_call: TRBV6-1
clone_size: .
cdr3_nt: TGTGCCAGCAGTGAAGCGACAGGCTATTCCGGCGAGCAGTACTTC
cdr3_aa: CASSEATGYSGEQYF

d_call: .
j_call: TRBJ2-7
v_call: TRBV20-1
clone_size: .
cdr3_nt: TGCAGTGCCTATAGCTCCTACGAGCAGTACTTC
cdr3_aa: CSAYSSYEQYF

d_call: TRBD1
j_call: TRBJ2-4
v_call: TRBV4-2
clone_size: .
cdr3_nt: TGTGCCAGCAGCCAAGAGGGACAGTCGGACATTCAGTACTTC
cdr3_aa: CASSQEGQSDIQYF

d_call: TRBD1
j_call: TRBJ2-7
v_call: TRBV6-6
clone_size: .
cdr3_nt: TGTGCCAGCAGTACAGGGGGCGGATACGAGCAGTACTTC
cdr3_aa: CASSTGGGYEQYF

d_call: TRBD1
j_call: TRBJ1-2
v_call: TRBV5-1
clone_size: once
cdr3_nt: TGCGCCAGCAGCTTACTACAGGGGGACTATGGCTACACCTTC
cdr3_aa: CASSLLQGDYGYTF

d_call: .
j_call: TRBJ2-7
v_call: TRBV7-6
clone_size: once
cdr3_nt: TGTGCCAGCAGCTTACCGACGGGTGGCAGGCTGGGCGAGCAGTACTTC
cdr3_aa: CASSLPTGGRLGEQYF

d_call: TRBD1
j_call: TRBJ1-1
v_call: TRBV6-5
clone_size: .
cdr3_nt: TGTGCCAGCAGTTACTCGGGACAGTACAACACTGAAGCTTTCTTT
cdr3_aa: CASSYSGQYNTEAFF

d_call: .
j_call: TRBJ2-1
v_call: TRBV14
clone_size: few
cdr3_nt: TGTGCCAGCAGTCAGAGCTCCTACAATGAGCAGTTCTTC
cdr3_aa: CASSQSSYNEQFF

d_call: TRBD1
j_call: TRBJ1-1
v_call: TRBV5-5
clone_size: .
cdr3_nt: TGTGCCAGCAGCTCCCAGACAGGGGGGATGACTGAAGCTTTCTTT
cdr3_aa: CASSSQTGGMTEAFF

d_call: .
j_call: TRBJ1-1
v_call: TRBV9
clone_size: .
cdr3_nt: TGTGCCAGCAGTACCACGAGCGAAGCTTTCTTT
cdr3_aa: CASSTTSEAFF

d_call: TRBD2
j_call: TRBJ2-7
v_call: TRBV18
clone_size: .
cdr3_nt: TGTGCCAGCTCACCACCTTCTAGCGGGAGCTCCTACGAGCAGTACTTC
cdr3_aa: CASSPPSSGSSYEQYF

d_call: .
j_call: TRBJ1-4
v_call: TRBV6-6
clone_size: .
cdr3_nt: TGTGCCAGCAACGAAAGGGGAGCCGCAAATGAAAAACTGTTTTTT
cdr3_aa: CASNERGAANEKLFF

d_call: TRBD2
j_call: TRBJ2-5
v_call: TRBV11-3
clone_size: .
cdr3_nt: TGTGCCAGCAGCTCGACTAGCGGTCAAGAGACCCAGTACTTC
cdr3_aa: CASSSTSGQETQYF

d_call: .
j_call: TRBJ2-3
v_call: TRBV9
clone_size: .
cdr3_nt: TGTGCCAGCAGCGTAGGGACCGACCCTAGCACAGATACGCAGTATTTT
cdr3_aa: CASSVGTDPSTDTQYF

d_call: TRBD2
j_call: TRBJ2-7
v_call: TRBV19
clone_size: .
cdr3_nt: TGTGCCAGTAGTATAGAGATGACTGGCGGGACTAGCCTATCCTACGAGCAGTACTTC
cdr3_aa: CASSIEMTGGTSLSYEQYF

d_call: .
j_call: TRBJ1-4
v_call: TRBV6-5
clone_size: once
cdr3_nt: TGTGCCAGCAGTTATAGGCAGGGGTATGAAAAACTGTTTTTT
cdr3_aa: CASSYRQGYEKLFF

d_call: TRBD1
j_call: TRBJ1-5
v_call: TRBV2
clone_size: .
cdr3_nt: TGTGCCAGCAGTGGCGAACAGGGGAGGAAGCTGAATCAGCCCCAGCATTTT
cdr3_aa: CASSGEQGRKLNQPQHF

d_call: .
j_call: TRBJ2-1
v_call: TRBV28
clone_size: .
cdr3_nt: TGTGCCGCGCGGGGTGACTCCTACAATGAGCAGTTCTTC
cdr3_aa: CAARGDSYNEQFF

d_call: .
j_call: TRBJ2-3
v_call: TRBV7-6
clone_size: .
cdr3_nt: TGTGCCAGCAGCTTAGAGCTCGACTCCACGCAGTATTTT
cdr3_aa: CASSLELDSTQYF

d_call: .
j_call: TRBJ2-7
v_call: TRBV7-3
clone_size: .
cdr3_nt: TGTGCCAGCAGCTTAAACCCTGCGCAGACCTACGAGCAGTACTTC
cdr3_aa: CASSLNPAQTYEQYF

d_call: .
j_call: TRBJ1-2
v_call: TRBV30
clone_size: .
cdr3_nt: TGTGCCTGGAACCCCAAGAGCAGACTTTATGGCTACACCTTC
cdr3_aa: CAWNPKSRLYGYTF

d_call: .
j_call: TRBJ2-3
v_call: TRBV19
clone_size: .
cdr3_nt: TGTGCCAGTAGTGTCGAGGGAGGGGGAGATACGCAGTATTTT
cdr3_aa: CASSVEGGGDTQYF

d_call: TRBD1
j_call: TRBJ2-7
v_call: TRBV7-8
clone_size: .
cdr3_nt: TGTGCCAGCAGCTTGGGACAGGGGTTTAGCGAGCAGTACTTC
cdr3_aa: CASSLGQGFSEQYF

d_call: .
j_call: TRBJ2-6
v_call: TRBV5-1
clone_size: .
cdr3_nt: TGCGCCAGCAGCTTGGCTGTAGGTTGGAGTTACTCTGGGGCCAACGTCCTGACTTTC
cdr3_aa: CASSLAVGWSYSGANVLTF

d_call: .
j_call: TRBJ1-5
v_call: TRBV6-8
clone_size: .
cdr3_nt: TGTGCCAGCAGTCCCCTGGACGGCCGGTGGCCCCAGCATTTT
cdr3_aa: CASSPLDGRWPQHF